The rows below give T cell receptor beta chains drawn from one sample of a study of blood T cell repertoires in COVID-19. The data were produced by immunoSEQ multiplex PCR, yet TCRdb's version contains in-frame clones alone and is incomplete. The sample contains roughly 180,000 clones, 81% of which appear only once. Source material: peripheral blood. Receptors were obtained from a woman aged 40-49 years with COVID-19, enrolled during active disease. Both conserved end residues are part of each CDR3.

V	J	length	CDR3
TRBV19	TRBJ2-3	14	CACGTSGRADTQYF
TRBV28	TRBJ2-7	11	CASTIGYEQYF
TRBV28	TRBJ1-2	15	CASSLAGTGTYGYTF
TRBV12-3/TRBV12-4	TRBJ2-4	10	CASSGNIQYF
TRBV9	TRBJ1-4	16	CASSVADRPTNEKLFF
TRBV7-3	TRBJ2-6	15	CASGDSNSGANVLTF
TRBV6-5	TRBJ1-2	15	CASSTQWTGENGYTF
TRBV2	TRBJ1-1	15	CASSETWKGDTEAFF
TRBV30	TRBJ2-7	14	CAWDRTGGGYEQYF
TRBV20-1	TRBJ1-2	13	CSASQGVNYGYTF
TRBV19	TRBJ1-5	15	CASSPTGLSNQPQHF
TRBV3-1/TRBV3-2	TRBJ2-7	14	CASRKGGSSYEQYF
TRBV20-1	TRBJ2-5	11	CSTNVLETQYF
TRBV3-1/TRBV3-2	TRBJ2-1	15	CASRGGQGSYNEQFF
TRBV6-5	TRBJ1-5	14	CASSRGQGYQPQHF
TRBV28	TRBJ1-1	12	CASSLLRTEAFF
TRBV6-1	TRBJ2-3	16	CASSGAPGLATDTQYF
TRBV6-1	TRBJ1-4	12	CASSERGEKLFF
TRBV9	TRBJ1-1	15	CASSVWGGGNTEAFF
TRBV11-3	TRBJ2-2	16	CASSLETGGNTGELFF
TRBV28	TRBJ2-6	18	CASSFRTTVHSGANVLTF
TRBV5-1	TRBJ2-7	12	CASMGGGYEQYF
TRBV6-5	TRBJ1-1	14	CASSPGRVNTEAFF
TRBV30	TRBJ2-7	19	CAWSVPRSSGRTHPYEQYF
TRBV3-1/TRBV3-2	TRBJ1-1	13	CASSQQGKGSAFF
TRBV5-5	TRBJ1-3	13	CASSTGGGNTIYF
TRBV28	TRBJ1-1	13	CASSLVQGGTAFF
TRBV2	TRBJ1-2	11	CASSVTYGYTF
TRBV19	TRBJ2-3	13	CASSKQGLHTQYF
TRBV5-4	TRBJ1-6	15	CASSQQGRSNSPLHF
TRBV6-5	TRBJ2-2	15	CASTQGWAGAGELFF
TRBV5-4	TRBJ1-1	14	CASRTQGDDTEAFF
TRBV6-5	TRBJ2-1	14	CASSYSGQVYEQFF
TRBV7-3	TRBJ2-2	13	CASSRETTGELFF
TRBV6-5	TRBJ1-6	15	CATRFEQGPNSPLHF
TRBV2	TRBJ1-2	13	CASSETANYGYTF
TRBV7-7	TRBJ2-2	18	CASSPGLAGTRHTGELFF
TRBV5-4	TRBJ1-2	17	CASTPGTGGASPYGYTF
TRBV7-2	TRBJ1-5	14	CASSLRFGNQPQHF
TRBV7-3	TRBJ2-5	16	CASSLIGIASGETQYF
TRBV10-3	TRBJ1-4	11	CATAQGEKLFF
TRBV15	TRBJ1-4	13	CATSRSSREKLFF
TRBV5-6	TRBJ2-5	16	CASSFFTGGSRETQYF
TRBV4-2	TRBJ1-2	14	CASSHTDRGPGYTF
TRBV29-1	TRBJ2-1	14	CSVEAIEGQSGQFF
TRBV19	TRBJ2-1	15	CASTISGAPYNEQFF
TRBV29-1	TRBJ2-1	15	CSGDLPGLADGEQFF
TRBV27	TRBJ2-5	14	CASRGTLDQETQYF
TRBV5-1	TRBJ1-2	14	CASSLGARGVGYTF
TRBV24-1	TRBJ2-2	16	CATSDPRERGGGELFF
TRBV7-6	TRBJ2-1	17	CASSTHLMASGGNEQFF
TRBV30	TRBJ2-1	14	CAWRAGTDYNEQFF
TRBV5-6	TRBJ2-1	17	CASSFSTSGSSYNEQFF
TRBV7-9	TRBJ2-2	16	CASSTTGTSYTGELFF
TRBV28	TRBJ2-3	17	CASSSNFRLADTDTQYF